The rows below give T cell receptor beta chains drawn from one sample of a study of OX40 agonist ivuxolimab in advanced cancers. Some clones are missing from TCRdb's copy, which holds only in-frame ones; the method was immunoSEQ multiplex PCR. The table lists approximately 28,000 clones, more than 75% of them singletons. The starting material was CD4+ or CD8+ T cells sorted from blood, obtained in a trial of the OX40 agonist ivuxolimab. Receptors were obtained from an adult with an advanced solid tumor such as melanoma, head and neck, liver or kidney cancer. Both conserved end residues are trimmed from each CDR3.

V gene: TRBV7-9; J gene: TRBJ2-1; CDR3 protein: ASSLGTSGSYEQF
V gene: TRBV27; J gene: TRBJ2-5; CDR3 protein: ASSLVRGVQETQY
V gene: TRBV4-1; J gene: TRBJ2-7; CDR3 protein: ASSPEETSSAYEQY
V gene: TRBV15; J gene: TRBJ1-4; CDR3 protein: ATSIEALGKLF
V gene: TRBV6-5; J gene: TRBJ2-7; CDR3 protein: ASSYGPTVPEQY
V gene: TRBV28; J gene: TRBJ1-5; CDR3 protein: ASSPPESNQPQH
V gene: TRBV11-3; J gene: TRBJ2-3; CDR3 protein: ASSLYPTGTATDTQY
V gene: TRBV5-6; J gene: TRBJ1-2; CDR3 protein: ASKTATYGYT
V gene: TRBV27; J gene: TRBJ2-7; CDR3 protein: ASSSIGRRGSYEQY
V gene: TRBV15; J gene: TRBJ2-3; CDR3 protein: ATSRAQGGTDTQY
V gene: TRBV29-1; J gene: TRBJ2-7; CDR3 protein: SVVAVVWEQY
V gene: TRBV6-6; J gene: TRBJ1-1; CDR3 protein: ASSTGGTEAF
V gene: TRBV7-9; J gene: TRBJ2-2; CDR3 protein: ASSPGTSGSWNTGELF
V gene: TRBV19; J gene: TRBJ2-3; CDR3 protein: ASSIPTGRRTDTQY
V gene: TRBV13; J gene: TRBJ2-7; CDR3 protein: ASSKGQGGEQY